The 30 T cell receptor beta chains below were found in one sample sequenced in a study of blood T cells in healthy people across ages. A J-beta primer mix and a sample-barcoded 5' primer were used in a second PCR of roughly 6 to 12 cycles. TCRdb called the 5' RACE reads again in MiXCR, with one record for every CDR3 protein. Here the sample spans hundreds of thousands of distinct CDR3 sequences, around 54% being singletons. Sequencing was performed on blood. The receptor set was obtained from a man in his fifties or sixties in good health.

This clonotype was seen a few times. The rearrangement links TRBV15 to TRBJ2-5, with D possibly being TRBD1 or TRBD2 (5 bases each). The ends were cut back, 0 bases at V and 1 base at J, with 9 bases in the middle. The germline gives CDR1 LNHNV, CDR2 YYDKDF (reference sequence). This CDR3 spans 15 amino acids. The CDR3 DNA reads TGTGCCACCAGCAGAGATCAAGGGACCCAAGAGACCCAGTACTTC. Translating gives CATSRDQGTQETQYF.

The J gene is TRBJ1-2, the V gene TRBV5-1; maybe TRBD1 (5 bases). Trimming pared 0 bases from V and 4 bases from J, leaving 13 bases between. CDR3 length: 15 amino acids. The germline CDR1 and CDR2 sequences are SGHRS and YFSETQ. Here the CDR3 DNA reads TGCGCCAGCAGCTTGGGACAGTCCACTGGCTATGGCTACACCTTC. This gives the protein CASSLGQSTGYGYTF.

The J gene is TRBJ1-1, the V gene TRBV11-3; 8 bases fit TRBD1. Unmatched junction bases numbered 9, after V lost 3 bases and J lost 6 bases. The germline V gene has CDR1 SGHNT and CDR2 YENEEA. The CDR3 consists of 15 residues. The CDR3 reads CASSLGQASGAEAFF. CDR3 nucleotides: TGTGCCAGCAGCTTGGGACAGGCGTCGGGGGCTGAAGCTTTCTTT.

The genes are TRBV29-1 and TRBJ1-1, with D hard to call. Germline V gives CDR1 SQVTM, CDR2 ANQGSEA. CDR3 length equals 11 residues. V lost 6 bases, J lost 6 bases, and 11 bases lay in between. The CDR3 spells CSVRRGAEAFF. The CDR3 DNA reads TGCAGCGTCCGGCGCGGCGCTGAAGCTTTCTTT.

This clonotype showed up many times. The chain is built from TRBV24-1 and TRBJ2-4, with D maybe TRBD2 (5 bases). The CDR3 totals 14 residues. The germline gives CDR1 KGHDR, CDR2 SFDVKD. V was clipped by 3 bases and J by 6 bases, with 11 bases between them. The CDR3, as DNA: TGTGCCACCAGTGATACCCGGACTGTAAACATTCAGTACTTC. This sequence encodes CATSDTRTVNIQYF.

On this clonotype itself: The junction does not match germline at one end; this may be a read error. The chain has TRBV20-1 and TRBJ2-7; 9 positions agree with TRBD2. The CDR3 has 16 amino acids. Per the germline V gene, CDR1 is DFQATT and CDR2 is SNEGSKA (reference sequence). In DNA form, the CDR3 reads TGCAGTGCTAGTCGGGGAAGCGGGGGGTCCTCCTTCGAGCAGTACTTC. Translating it yields CSASRGSGGSSFEQYF.

Here the CDR3 DNA reads TGTGCCAGCATGCGGAACTCCCTTAGCACAGATACGCAGTATTTT. As protein: CASMRNSLSTDTQYF. The chain couples TRBV7-9 to TRBJ2-3; D is unresolved. CDR3 length: 15 amino acids. Germline CDR1 and CDR2: SEHNR and FQNEAQ (reference sequence). V was trimmed by 7 bases and J by 0 bases, leaving 14 bases between them.

The sample holds a few counts of this clonotype. This chain uses TRBV6-5 with TRBJ2-5, with D maybe TRBD2 (6 bases). V was clipped by 5 bases and J by 5 bases, with 15 bases between them. Germline lookup yields CDR1 MNHEY and CDR2 SVGAGI. The CDR3 covers 14 residues. CDR3 region: CASSRRAGRETQYF. As DNA, the CDR3 is TGTGCCAGCAGTCGGAGGGCGGGAAGGGAGACCCAGTACTTC.

V and J are TRBV7-8 and TRBJ1-4; D call uncertain. Trimming removed 1 base at V and 3 bases at J, with 9 bases between. CDR1 and CDR2 from the germline V gene are SGHVS and FQNEAQ. The length of the CDR3 is 15 residues. DNA for the CDR3: TGTGCCAGCAGCTTAGATAGGGTCGCTAATGAAAAACTGTTTTTT. Its translation is CASSLDRVANEKLFF.

This chain links TRBV3-1 with TRBJ2-5, with a tentative D call TRBD2 (6 bases). The length of the CDR3 is 16 residues. Germline V gives CDR1 LGHDT, CDR2 YNNKEL (reference sequence). Trimming removed 6 bases at V and 2 bases at J, with 19 bases between. For the CDR3, the DNA is TGTGCCAGCAGGACTAGGGACCTTCGATTTCAAGAGACCCAGTACTTC. Translated: CASRTRDLRFQETQYF.

In this sample, this clonotype turned up a few times. The chain employs TRBV29-1 and TRBJ2-1; 9 positions agree with TRBD1. Germline V gene data show CDR1 as SQVTM and CDR2 as ANQGSEA. CDR3 size: 16 residues. J was trimmed by 6 bases and V by 4 bases; bases with no gene match: 13. The CDR3 DNA reads as TGCAGCGTTGGAATGGGGACAGGGTGGTCCGTCAATGAGCAGTTCTTC. Protein product: CSVGMGTGWSVNEQFF.

The V call is TRBV4-2, the J call TRBJ2-5, with D maybe TRBD2 (5 bases). Germline CDR1 LGHNA, CDR2 YNFKEQ. V was pared by 0 bases and J by 11 bases, with 16 bases between. The CDR3 is 14 residues long. The DNA for the CDR3 is TGTGCCAGCAGCCAAGAGAGGGTCGGCAATGAGCAGTACTTC. Translation gives CASSQERVGNEQYF.

This clonotype came up a few times. The genes are TRBV4-1 and TRBJ2-7; 7 bases are shared with TRBD1. The CDR3 has 13 amino acids. Germline lookup yields CDR1 MGHRA and CDR2 YSYEKL. Losses at the gene ends were 5 bases for V and 3 bases for J; bases not matched to a gene: 4. The CDR3 bases are TGCGCCAGCAGCGAGGGGGACAGCTACGAGCAGTACTTC. Encoded protein: CASSEGDSYEQYF.

The gene calls are TRBV4-1 and TRBJ1-2; D possibly corresponds to TRBD1 (6 bases). V lost 3 bases to trimming and J lost 4 bases, with 21 bases between them. CDR3 length: 17 amino acids. Germline values: CDR1 MGHRA, CDR2 YSYEKL. The CDR3 loop is CASSHQRGGDKGYGYTF. CDR3 DNA sequence: TGCGCCAGCAGCCACCAACGAGGTGGGGACAAGGGCTATGGCTACACCTTC.

V gene TRBV3-1 combines with J gene TRBJ1-1; possibly TRBD1 for D (6 bases). The ends were cut back, 2 bases at V and 1 base at J, with 8 bases in the middle. The CDR3 covers 14 residues. In germline, CDR1 is LGHDT, CDR2 YNNKEL (reference sequence). In DNA, the CDR3 is TGTGCCAGCAGCCAAACGGACAGGAACACTGAAGCTTTCTTT. Translation: CASSQTDRNTEAFF.

This clonotype turned up a few times. The chain couples TRBV5-6 to TRBJ1-1, with 9 bases fitting TRBD1. Per germline, CDR1 SGHDT and CDR2 YYEEEE. The junction had 1 base not matched to a gene; V was cut back by 3 bases and J by 1 base. This CDR3 contains 14 residues. CDR3 residues: CASSSQGANTEAFF. In DNA form, the CDR3 reads TGTGCCAGCAGCTCACAGGGGGCGAACACTGAAGCTTTCTTT. Drawing the rest from reference TRBV5-6 and TRBJ1-1, the complete variable domain is DAGVTQSPTHLIKTRGQQVTLRCSPKSGHDTVSWYQQALGQGPQFIFQYYEEEERQRGNFPDRFSGHQFPNYSSELNVNALLLGDSALYLCASSSQGANTEAFFGQGTRLTVV.

This sequence joins TRBV6-1 and TRBJ2-1; a weak D match, TRBD1 (8 bases). Germline loops: CDR1 MNHNS, CDR2 SASEGT. This CDR3 contains 16 residues. V lost 5 bases, J lost 10 bases, and 24 bases lay in between. CDR3 in amino acids: CASSSKWDRSAGEQFF. The CDR3 DNA follows: TGTGCCAGCAGTTCGAAGTGGGACAGGTCAGCGGGAGAGCAGTTCTTC.

The chain combines TRBV7-6 with TRBJ2-3; no clear D. V was clipped by 1 base and J by 2 bases, with 13 bases between them. The CDR3 extends over 16 amino acids. Per germline, CDR1 SGHVS and CDR2 FNYEAQ. The CDR3 is CASSLGHRALTDTQYF. The DNA for the CDR3 is TGTGCCAGCAGCTTAGGGCACCGGGCCCTCACAGATACGCAGTATTTT.

This clonotype was recorded a few times. The chain uses TRBV29-1 and TRBJ1-2; D may be TRBD1 (5 bases). CDR1 is SQVTM, CDR2 ANQGSEA, per germline. V lost 7 bases to trimming and J lost 0 bases, with 9 bases between them. The CDR3 length is 12 residues. CDR3 DNA: TGCAGCGCAGGGACGCCTAACTATGGCTACACCTTC. Encoded protein: CSAGTPNYGYTF. Full variable domain (missing parts from reference TRBV29-1 and TRBJ1-2): SAVISQKPSRDICQRGTSLTIQCQVDSQVTMMFWYRQQPGQSLTLIATANQGSEATYESGFVIDKFPISRPNLTFSTLTVSNMSPEDSSIYLCSAGTPNYGYTFGSGTRLTVV.

Points on this clonotype: A much larger clone is a single base away; this may be a read error. This chain links TRBV16 with TRBJ2-5, with 8 bases aligning to TRBD1. V shed 7 bases, J shed 11 bases, and the junction held 12 bases outside the gene matches. This CDR3 is 13 amino acids long. CDR1 is KGHSY, CDR2 FQNENV, per germline. This CDR3 is CASTQGAGNEQYF. The DNA of the CDR3 is TGTGCCAGCACTCAGGGGGCGGGCAATGAGCAGTACTTC.

The gene calls are TRBV2 and TRBJ2-5; TRBD1 or TRBD2 may be the D gene (6 bases each). The germline V gene encodes CDR1 SNHLY and CDR2 FYNNEI. CDR3 length: 13 amino acids. Trimming pared 11 bases from V and 11 bases from J, leaving 24 bases between. The CDR3 loop is CAGIGGLYNEQYF. The CDR3 DNA reads TGTGCCGGCATCGGGGGCTTATACAATGAGCAGTACTTC.

The gene calls are TRBV4-1 and TRBJ1-2; no firm D call. The CDR3 is made up of 14 amino acids. Germline V gene data show CDR1 as MGHRA and CDR2 as YSYEKL. Between the trimmed V and J ends, which lost 2 bases and 2 bases, there was a span of 9 bases. The CDR3 DNA sequence: TGCGCCAGCAGCCAACGAACAGAGAACTATGGCTACACCTTC. Translated, it gives CASSQRTENYGYTF.

V is TRBV2 and J is TRBJ2-4; TRBD1 matches at 8 bases. The CDR3 length is 14 residues. CDR1 SNHLY and CDR2 FYNNEI come from the germline V gene. Trimming at V came to 6 bases and at J to 6 bases, leaving 7 bases not matched to a gene. The CDR3, as DNA: TGTGCCAGCAGAAGCCTCAGGGGGCTAAACATTCAGTACTTC. This translates into CASRSLRGLNIQYF.

This clonotype is a singleton in its sample. V is TRBV9 and J is TRBJ2-5, with a possible D match to TRBD2 (6 bases). The CDR3 loop spans 14 amino acids. The germline gives CDR1 SGDLS, CDR2 YYNGEE. Trimming took 1 base from V and 1 from J, leaving 8 bases between them. The CDR3 here is CASSVRGTQETQYF. In nucleotides, the CDR3 is TGTGCCAGCAGCGTACGGGGGACCCAAGAGACCCAGTACTTC.

This clonotype was detected a few times. The V gene is TRBV25-1, the J gene TRBJ2-5, with a weak D call TRBD1 (6 bases). Germline V lookup: CDR1 MGHDK, CDR2 SYGVNS. V was trimmed by 4 bases and J by 4 bases, leaving 13 bases between them. CDR3 size: 14 residues. CDR3 region: CASSVWGLVETQYF. CDR3 sequence (DNA): TGTGCCAGCAGTGTTTGGGGGCTCGTAGAGACCCAGTACTTC. The variable domain in full, with the rest retrieved from reference TRBV25-1 and TRBJ2-5, is EADIYQTPRYLVIGTGKKITLECSQTMGHDKMYWYQQDPGMELHLIHYSYGVNSTEKGDLSSESTVSRIRTEHFPLTLESARPSHTSQYLCASSVWGLVETQYFGPGTRLLVL.

This clonotype was counted only a few times. The chain has TRBV10-3 and TRBJ2-5, with D unclear. The CDR3 is made up of 13 amino acids. Trimming left V 8 bases short and J 2 bases short, with 12 bases between. Germline values: CDR1 ENHRY, CDR2 SYGVKD. CDR3 sequence reads: CAIGPRQQETQYF. The CDR3 DNA reads TGTGCCATCGGCCCTCGGCAGCAAGAGACCCAGTACTTC.

This chain connects TRBV9 to TRBJ2-5; D is perhaps TRBD2 (5 bases). The ends were cut back, 0 bases at V and 5 bases at J, with 14 bases in the middle. This CDR3 spans 15 amino acids. The germline gives CDR1 SGDLS, CDR2 YYNGEE. The CDR3 spells CASSVDPGRTETQYF. The CDR3 nucleotides read TGTGCCAGCAGCGTAGACCCAGGCAGGACTGAGACCCAGTACTTC.

The rearrangement uses TRBV11-2 and TRBJ2-1, with D perhaps given as TRBD1 or TRBD2 (5 bases each). Germline CDR1 is SGHAT and CDR2 is FQNNGV. V was shortened by 5 bases and J by 12 bases, with 14 bases between the two germline ends. The CDR3 length is 12 residues. The CDR3 is CASSPGGTAQFF. The CDR3 DNA reads as TGTGCCAGCAGCCCTGGGGGTACAGCGCAGTTCTTC.

The genes are TRBV6-4 and TRBJ2-1; D is possibly TRBD2 (6 bases). The CDR3 has 14 residues. V lost 0 bases and J 6 bases, leaving 9 bases between the germline ends. The germline V gene has CDR1 MRHNA and CDR2 SNTAGT. The DNA for the CDR3 is TGTGCCAGCAGTGACTCTGGAGGGATCAATGAGCAGTTCTTC. It translates to CASSDSGGINEQFF.

The chain uses TRBV5-8 and TRBJ1-4, with a possible D match to TRBD1 (6 bases). Per the germline V gene, CDR1 is SGHTS and CDR2 is YDEGEE. This CDR3 has 17 residues. V was pared by 0 bases and J by 2 bases, with 14 bases between. CDR3 protein: CASSLGTVVATNEKLFF. The CDR3 nucleotides are TGTGCCAGCAGCTTGGGGACAGTTGTTGCGACTAATGAAAAACTGTTTTTT.